This passage covers 11 T cell receptor beta chains from one sample sequenced in a study of T cell responses to AZD1222 COVID-19 vaccine. The assay was immunoSEQ multiplex PCR, and TCRdb's table has in-frame clones only and misses some. This sample has some 96,000 clones, with about 88% found just once. The input for sequencing was peripheral blood, taken on day 0 of AZD1222 vaccination. The receptors stem from an adult in good health.

As to this clone: Other DNA sequences in the sample encode the same CDR3. The V call is TRBV12-3 or TRBV12-4, the J call TRBJ1-1; D is ambiguous. The CDR3 spans 12 residues. V was cut by 3 bases and J by 5 bases, with 7 bases left in between. The CDR3 sequence is CASSLSDTEAFF. The CDR3 nucleotides read TGTGCCAGCAGTTTGTCTGATACTGAAGCTTTCTTT.

V is TRBV19 and J is TRBJ2-1, with D unresolved. This CDR3 contains 13 residues. Germline V lookup: CDR1 LNHDA, CDR2 SQIVND (reference sequence). V lost 1 base to trimming and J lost 5 bases, with 6 bases between them. This CDR3 reads CASSIADHNEQFF. In nucleotides, the CDR3 is TGTGCCAGTAGTATAGCGGACCACAATGAGCAGTTCTTC.

The DNA of the CDR3 is TGTGCCAGCAGCTTCCCTCGGAGGAACACTGAAGCTTTCTTT. Its protein is CASSFPRRNTEAFF. The gene calls are TRBV11-2 and TRBJ1-1; D not certain. Germline assignment: CDR1 SGHAT and CDR2 FQNNGV. The CDR3 length is 14 residues. Trimming pared 3 bases from V and 1 base from J, leaving 9 bases between.

The chain joins TRBV29-1 to TRBJ1-2; TRBD1 agrees at 9 bases. This CDR3 has 16 residues. The J segment lost 2 bases and the V segment lost 6 bases, leaving 13 bases of the junction unmatched. The V gene's germline CDR1 is SQVTM and CDR2 ANQGSEA. The CDR3, as DNA: TGCAGCGTCGGGAGAACAGGGGGCACTCACAACTATGGCTACACCTTC. This codes for CSVGRTGGTHNYGYTF.

The chain has TRBV10-1 and TRBJ2-7; a weak D match, TRBD1 (6 bases). Trimming took off 0 bases at V and 2 bases at J, with 11 bases between the two ends. The CDR3 covers 15 residues. The germline V gene has CDR1 WNHNN and CDR2 SYGVQD (reference sequence). The CDR3 spells CASSESGAPPYEQYF. In DNA, the CDR3 is TGCGCCAGCAGTGAGTCGGGGGCTCCCCCCTACGAGCAGTACTTC.

V gene TRBV11-3 combines with J gene TRBJ2-7; D is unresolved. Germline-derived CDR1 and CDR2 are SGHNT and YENEEA. V was trimmed by 3 bases and J by 2 bases, leaving 11 bases between them. The CDR3 loop spans 14 amino acids. This chain's CDR3 is CASSFRRIAYEQYF. The CDR3 DNA is TGTGCCAGCAGCTTTCGACGGATAGCCTACGAGCAGTACTTC.

The CDR3 DNA is TGTGCCAGCAGCTTCAGGACAGGGAGGAGCAATGAGCAGTTCTTC. It codes for CASSFRTGRSNEQFF. The genes are TRBV5-4 and TRBJ2-1, with 8 bases fitting TRBD1. Germline CDR1 is SGHNT and CDR2 is YYREEE (reference sequence). The CDR3 is 15 amino acids. Trimming took 2 bases from V and 6 from J; bases not matched to a gene: 7. Using reference TRBV5-4 and TRBJ2-1 for the parts outside the CDR3, the full variable domain is ETGVTQSPTHLIKTRGQQVTLRCSSQSGHNTVSWYQQALGQGPQFIFQYYREEENGRGNFPPRFSGLQFPNYSSELNVNALELDDSALYLCASSFRTGRSNEQFFGPGTRLTVL.

V is TRBV19 and J is TRBJ2-1; D is perhaps TRBD2 (5 bases). Germline-derived CDR1 and CDR2 are LNHDA and SQIVND (reference sequence). Trimming shortened V by 5 bases and J by 0 bases, and 14 bases separated the two germline ends. The CDR3 covers 16 residues. The CDR3 here is CASSVAPRVSYNEQFF. Here the CDR3 DNA reads TGTGCCAGTAGTGTCGCGCCGCGGGTCTCCTACAATGAGCAGTTCTTC.

The chain links TRBV29-1 to TRBJ2-6; D is ambiguous. Per the germline V gene, CDR1 is SQVTM and CDR2 is ANQGSEA. This CDR3 is 13 amino acids long. Between the trimmed V and J ends, which lost 4 bases and 2 bases, there was a span of 6 bases. CDR3 residues: CSVGKAGANVLTF. The CDR3 coding sequence is TGCAGCGTTGGGAAAGCTGGGGCCAACGTCCTGACTTTC.

This chain connects TRBV7-2 to TRBJ2-3; 13 bases are a match to TRBD2. Trimming took 4 bases from V and 2 from J; bases not matched to a gene: 6. The CDR3 spans 17 residues. CDR1 SGHTA and CDR2 FQGNSA come from the germline V gene. CDR3 nucleotides: TGTGCCAGCAGCTCCAGGACTAGCGGGGGTGTCACAGATACGCAGTATTTT. This sequence encodes CASSSRTSGGVTDTQYF.

The chain carries TRBV4-3 and TRBJ1-4; no clear D gene. V shed 4 bases and J shed 5 bases, with 11 bases lying between them. This CDR3 contains 14 residues. CDR1 and CDR2 from the germline V gene are LGHNA and YSLEER. CDR3 sequence reads: CASSPRELNEKLFF. CDR3 sequence (DNA): TGCGCCAGCAGCCCACGGGAACTCAATGAAAAACTGTTTTTT.